This T cell receptor (beta chain) was recorded in a study of OX40 agonist ivuxolimab in advanced cancers. Study information: Hepatocellular carcinoma, melanoma, renal cell or head and neck cancer was diagnosed in the dose-escalation patients. The mean age was roughly 60 years, ranging from about 20 to 79, with about 87% of participants male.

The CDR3 spans 14 residues. J gave up 7 bases and V 6 bases, and 11 bases lay outside the gene matches. Germline V CDR1 and CDR2: MNHEY, SVGAGI. Of note for this clone: What it binds is unknown.

This table comes from immunoSEQ multiplex PCR, and its TCRdb copy is limited to in-frame clones, with some not included. The sample gives roughly 33,000 clones, nearly 75% of which show up once; roughly 18% is in the top ten. Study-level findings and limits: Circulating CD4+ and CD8+ T cells showed clonal expansion by week 6 at 0.1 to 3.0 mg/kg.

Systemic immunosuppression or a history of autoimmune disease excluded patients. The J gene is TRBJ2-7, the V gene TRBV6-5; TRBD1 agrees at 8 bases. The input for sequencing was CD4+ or CD8+ T cells sorted from blood, taken in a trial of the OX40 agonist ivuxolimab. The receptor was isolated from an adult with an advanced solid tumor such as melanoma, head and neck, liver or kidney cancer. The CDR3 loop reads CASRNLGQGTEQYF. The CDR3 bases are TGTGCCAGCAGGAATCTAGGACAGGGCACGGAGCAGTACTTC.